This passage covers 29 T cell receptor beta chains from one sample sequenced in a study of cytomegalovirus exposure and HLA in healthy donors. 13 Jbeta primers and 60 Vbeta primers were used for the PCR. Generated by immunoSEQ multiplex PCR, the TCRdb table keeps only in-frame clones and is missing some. The sample has 100,000 to 150,000 clones; 72% are singletons. Sequencing used PBMCs. The receptors shown here come from a man aged 25 to 40 in good health and CMV-seronegative.

The V and J genes are TRBV5-1 and TRBJ1-2; tentative D call: TRBD1 (5 bases). There are 13 residues in the CDR3. The V and J ends lost 6 bases and 4 bases respectively, with 13 bases between them. Germline V CDR1 and CDR2: SGHRS, YFSETQ. The CDR3 here is CASTREFSYGYTF. The DNA of the CDR3 is TGCGCCAGCACCAGGGAATTCAGCTATGGCTACACCTTC.

CDR3 bases: TGTGCCAGCAGTTTGGATACAGGGGACCCTGGAAACACCATATATTTT. Translation gives CASSLDTGDPGNTIYF. The chain is built from TRBV28 and TRBJ1-3; 7 nucleotides line up with TRBD1. CDR1 and CDR2 (germline): MDHEN, SYDVKM. Trimming at V came to 3 bases and at J to 2 bases, leaving 7 bases not matched to a gene. The CDR3 runs 16 residues.

This clone was recorded a few times. The chain combines TRBV7-2 with TRBJ2-5; D is ambiguous. The assigned J gene may be wrong: the sequence end matches TRBJ2-7 better. Germline values: CDR1 SGHTA, CDR2 FQGNSA. The length of the CDR3 is 12 residues. The CDR3 DNA is TGTGCCAGCAGCTTAAGTTCCTACGAGCAGTACTTC. This codes for CASSLSSYEQYF.

J is TRBJ2-3 and V is TRBV7-9, with TRBD1 matching over 7 bases. V was pared by 11 bases and J by 1 base, with 9 bases of the junction left unmatched. The CDR3 consists of 14 residues. Germline CDR1 is SEHNR and CDR2 is FQNEAQ (reference sequence). The CDR3 loop is CAGLRTGGTDTQYF. CDR3 DNA sequence: TGTGCCGGATTAAGGACAGGAGGCACAGATACGCAGTATTTT.

The chain uses TRBV6-5 and TRBJ1-2; D gene unclear. This CDR3 region has 16 residues. Germline values: CDR1 MNHEY, CDR2 SVGAGI. Trimming pared 0 bases from V and 4 bases from J, leaving 15 bases between. DNA for the CDR3: TGTGCCAGCAGTTACTCGATTGAGGCCTTTAGCTATGGCTACACCTTC. This sequence encodes CASSYSIEAFSYGYTF.

On this clone: An end of the junction differs from the germline gene, which may be a read error. The chain has TRBV27 and TRBJ1-2; D remains unclear. Per the germline V gene, CDR1 is MNHEY and CDR2 is SMNVEV (reference sequence). The CDR3 runs 15 residues. The CDR3: CASSTVEYETLQEFF. The CDR3, as DNA: TGTGCCAGCAGTACAGTCGAGTACGAAACCCTCCAGGAATTCTTC.

This chain joins TRBV4-3 and TRBJ2-2; D call uncertain. Germline CDR1 and CDR2: LGHNA and YSLEER. This CDR3 has 17 residues. V shed 1 base and J shed 5 bases, with 17 bases lying between them. In DNA form, the CDR3 reads TGCGCCAGCAGCCAAGGCTCCGGAGTTAAACTGACCGGGGAGCTGTTTTTT. Protein sequence: CASSQGSGVKLTGELFF.

In this sample, this clone turned up a few times. CDR3 amino acids: CSVESGAEAFF. The CDR3 nucleotides are TGCAGCGTTGAAAGCGGAGCTGAAGCTTTCTTT. The chain couples TRBV29-1 to TRBJ1-1; no firm D call. CDR1 is SQVTM, CDR2 ANQGSEA, per germline. Trimming cost V 2 bases and J 6 bases, with 7 bases left between them. This CDR3 has 11 amino acids.

The rearrangement uses TRBV28 and TRBJ1-5; D is perhaps TRBD1 (6 bases). Germline V gene data show CDR1 as MDHEN and CDR2 as SYDVKM. V lost 5 bases, J lost 4 bases, and 12 bases lay in between. The CDR3 runs 14 residues. CDR3 DNA sequence: TGTGCCAGCAGTCATAACAGGGAGAATCAGCCCCAGCATTTT. Its translation is CASSHNRENQPQHF.

The J gene is TRBJ2-2, the V gene TRBV27; weak D call: TRBD2 (5 bases). The germline V and J ends were trimmed by 5 bases and 1 base, with 14 bases remaining between them. There are 16 residues in the CDR3. The germline V gene has CDR1 MNHEY and CDR2 SMNVEV (reference sequence). CDR3 bases: TGTGCCAGCAGTACGGTGTCCGGGGTGAACACCGGGGAGCTGTTTTTT. This translates into CASSTVSGVNTGELFF.

About this clone: A junction boundary mismatches the germline segment, possibly from a read error. The chain employs TRBV7-9 and TRBJ2-1; 8 bases are shared with TRBD2. Germline CDR1 and CDR2: SEHNR and FQNEAQ (reference sequence). There are 16 residues in the CDR3. The CDR3 loop reads CSSSLIPAGEDNEQFF. The CDR3 nucleotides read TGTTCCAGCAGCCTCATCCCAGCGGGGGAAGACAATGAGCAGTTCTTC.

This chain connects TRBV7-3 to TRBJ1-5; TRBD1 aligns across 9 bases. Germline assignment: CDR1 SGHTA and CDR2 FQGTGA. V trimming: 8 bases; J trimming: 4 bases; junction bases outside the gene matches: 9. The CDR3 has 15 residues. The CDR3 nucleotides are TGTGCCAGCCTCGCCGAGACAGGGGGAAATCAGCCCCAGCATTTT. It specifies CASLAETGGNQPQHF. The full variable domain, rest sourced from reference TRBV7-3 and TRBJ1-5, is GAGVSQTPSNKVTEKGKYVELRCDPISGHTALYWYRQSLGQGPEFLIYFQGTGAADDSGLPNDRFFAVRPEGSVSTLKIQRTERGDSAVYLCASLAETGGNQPQHFGDGTRLSIL.

The rearrangement links TRBV29-1 to TRBJ2-3, with D perhaps matching TRBD2 (6 bases). Trimming took 3 bases from V and 6 from J, leaving 13 bases between them. The CDR3 spans 13 residues. CDR1 is SQVTM, CDR2 ANQGSEA, per germline. DNA for the CDR3: TGCAGCGTTGACCGGCGGGGCCCGGATACGCAGTATTTT. Translation: CSVDRRGPDTQYF.

The chain combines TRBV1 with TRBJ2-3; the D call of TRBD1 is as the table states it, not checked on the DNA. TRBV1 is described as a pseudogene. The CDR3 extends over 15 amino acids. The CDR3 protein is CTSSQEGASVDTQYF. The CDR3 DNA sequence: TGCACCAGCAGCCAAGAAGGGGCTTCAGTGGATACGCAGTATTTT.

The chain carries TRBV7-9 and TRBJ1-5; D not certain. Germline V lookup: CDR1 SEHNR, CDR2 FQNEAQ (reference sequence). The length of the CDR3 is 12 residues. Trimming pared 6 bases from V and 0 bases from J, leaving 3 bases between. CDR3 amino acids: CASSYSNQPQHF. The CDR3 DNA follows: TGTGCCAGCAGTTATAGCAATCAGCCCCAGCATTTT.

This clone occurred a few times. The CDR3 region is CASSLIGGGRGTDTQYF. CDR3 bases: TGTGCCAGCAGCTTAATAGGGGGTGGGAGGGGTACAGATACGCAGTATTTT. V is TRBV7-6 and J is TRBJ2-3; tentatively, D is TRBD2 (7 bases). In germline, CDR1 is SGHVS, CDR2 FNYEAQ. V gave up 2 bases and J gave up 3 bases, with 18 bases separating them. The CDR3 sequence is 17 residues long.

The table lists this clone with a count of one. The junction departs from the called germline gene at one end, perhaps through a read error. V usage is TRBV28 and J usage is TRBJ2-7, with D possibly being TRBD1 (6 bases). The CDR3 is 17 residues long. Germline V CDR1 and CDR2: MDHEN, SYDVKM. CDR3 loop: CASSLQDSRSPPNTGDF. In nucleotides, the CDR3 is TGTGCCAGCAGTTTACAGGACAGTCGATCTCCCCCTAACACTGGGGACTTC.

The chain is built from TRBV27 and TRBJ2-7, with TRBD2 matching over 11 bases. The CDR3 sequence is 19 residues long. In germline, CDR1 is MNHEY, CDR2 SMNVEV (reference sequence). V shed 3 bases, J shed 3 bases, and the junction held 16 bases outside the gene matches. The DNA for the CDR3 is TGTGCCAGCAGTTTCCAGGAATCACCCACTAGCGGGGGTTACTACGAGCAGTACTTC. Translation gives CASSFQESPTSGGYYEQYF.

This sequence joins TRBV6-5 and TRBJ2-1, with TRBD2 as a possible D gene (6 bases). Deletions cut 6 bases from V and 7 bases from J, with 7 bases between. Looked up from germline, CDR1 is MNHEY and CDR2 is SVGAGI. This CDR3 region has 11 residues. Here the CDR3 reads CASSRGNEQFF. The CDR3 nucleotides read TGTGCCAGCAGCCGGGGGAATGAGCAGTTCTTC.

J is TRBJ2-1 and V is TRBV21-1; the D call of TRBD2 is as the table states it, not checked on the DNA. TRBV21-1 is listed as a pseudogene. The CDR3 spans 14 residues. The CDR3 DNA sequence: TGTGCCAGCCTCGTCGGGGGGGACTACAATGAGCAGTTCTTC. Residues: CASLVGGDYNEQFF.

The chain uses TRBV5-5 and TRBJ2-7; tentative D call: TRBD1 (6 bases). V was pared by 0 bases and J by 4 bases, with 8 bases between. Germline V gene sequence: CDR1 SGHKS, CDR2 YYEKEE (reference sequence). This CDR3 comprises 13 residues. The CDR3 loop is CASSLARGYEQYF. The CDR3 nucleotides are TGTGCCAGCAGCTTGGCCAGGGGATACGAGCAGTACTTC.

CDR3 residues: CASSHAGTGRVLREQYF. CDR3 DNA sequence: TGTGCCAGCAGCCACGCTGGGACGGGGAGGGTCTTGCGCGAGCAGTACTTC. The J gene is TRBJ2-7, the V gene TRBV11-2; TRBD2 aligns across 7 bases. The germline CDR1 and CDR2 sequences are SGHAT and FQNNGV. This CDR3 region has 17 residues. The junction had 19 bases not matched to a gene; V was cut back by 5 bases and J by 6 bases.

In nucleotides, the CDR3 is TGTGCCATCAGCCCCCAAGAGACCCAGGCCCAGTACTTC. This gives the protein CAISPQETQAQYF. This chain joins TRBV10-3 and TRBJ2-5; D call uncertain. The CDR3 contains 13 residues. The germline gives CDR1 ENHRY, CDR2 SYGVKD. V was clipped by 6 bases and J by 9 bases, with 17 bases between them.

The chain couples TRBV9 to TRBJ2-3; D might be TRBD2 (7 bases). The length of the CDR3 is 16 residues. Germline assignment: CDR1 SGDLS and CDR2 YYNGEE. Deletions cut 10 bases from V and 3 bases from J, with 24 bases between. CDR3 sequence: CAPWAPRGAWTDTQYF. As DNA, the CDR3 is TGTGCCCCTTGGGCCCCCCGGGGGGCTTGGACAGATACGCAGTATTTT.

The chain combines TRBV6-6 with TRBJ1-6; D remains unclear. Germline V gene sequence: CDR1 MNHNY, CDR2 SVGAGI (reference sequence). Trimming removed 6 bases from V and 4 bases from J, with 10 bases in between. CDR3 length: 14 residues. Here the CDR3 DNA reads TGTGCCAGCAGCCAACCCAGTTATAATTCACCCCTCCACTTT. It codes for CASSQPSYNSPLHF.

As for this clone: One end of the junction is discordant with germline, which a read error may explain. The chain recombines TRBV7-2 with TRBJ2-5; possible D gene TRBD2, 6 bases. Germline CDR1 reads SGHTA; CDR2 reads FQGNSA. This CDR3 has 15 amino acids. The DNA for the CDR3 is TGTGCCAGCAGCCAGGAACGGGGGAACCAAGGGACCCAGTACTTC. This codes for CASSQERGNQGTQYF. The full variable domain, rest sourced from reference TRBV7-2 and TRBJ2-5, is GAGVSQSPSNKVTEKGKDVELRCDPISGHTALYWYRQSLGQGLEFLIYFQGNSAPDKSGLPSDRFSAERTGGSVSTLTIQRTQQEDSAVYLCASSQERGNQGTQYFGPGTRLLVL.

The chain uses TRBV19 and TRBJ2-2; TRBD2 agrees at 11 bases. The germline V gene encodes CDR1 LNHDA and CDR2 SQIVND (reference sequence). V lost 7 bases, J lost 4 bases, and 17 bases stayed unmatched. The CDR3 length is 19 residues. The CDR3 here is CASTTSPHSGGAGTGELFF. CDR3 coding DNA: TGTGCCAGTACCACAAGCCCCCATAGCGGGGGGGCGGGCACCGGGGAGCTGTTTTTT.

This clone was observed a few times. The chain is built from TRBV25-1 and TRBJ1-2; no definite D call. The CDR3 spans 14 residues. The V end lost 0 bases, the J end lost 7 bases, and 12 bases lay between the germline ends. Germline loops: CDR1 MGHDK, CDR2 SYGVNS. The DNA of the CDR3 is TGTGCCAGCAGTGAATATCGGGGTAATAGTGGCTACACCTTC. Its translation is CASSEYRGNSGYTF.

This chain uses TRBV6-6 with TRBJ1-5; D is unresolved. V was pared by 6 bases and J by 5 bases, with 17 bases between. CDR1 and CDR2 from the germline V gene are MNHNY and SVGAGI (reference sequence). This CDR3 has 15 amino acids. The CDR3 coding sequence is TGTGCCAGCAGACAGACGTACTCCTCTCATCAGCCCCAGCATTTT. This translates into CASRQTYSSHQPQHF.